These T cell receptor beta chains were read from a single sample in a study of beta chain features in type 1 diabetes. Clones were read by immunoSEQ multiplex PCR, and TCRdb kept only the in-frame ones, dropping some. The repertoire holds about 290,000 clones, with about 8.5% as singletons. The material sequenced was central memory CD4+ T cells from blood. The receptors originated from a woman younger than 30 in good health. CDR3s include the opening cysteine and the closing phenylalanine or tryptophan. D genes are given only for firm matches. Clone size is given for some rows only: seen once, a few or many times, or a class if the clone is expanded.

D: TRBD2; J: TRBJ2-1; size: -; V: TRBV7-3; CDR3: CASSLVGLAGITNEQFF; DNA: TGTGCCAGCAGCTTAGTCGGACTAGCGGGGATAACCAATGAGCAGTTCTTC
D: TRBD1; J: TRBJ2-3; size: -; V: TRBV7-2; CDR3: CASSLDRGRADTQYF; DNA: TGTGCCAGCAGCTTAGACAGGGGGCGCGCAGATACGCAGTATTTT
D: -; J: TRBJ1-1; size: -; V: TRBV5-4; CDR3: CASSPTQVRTEAFF; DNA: TGTGCCAGCAGCCCGACCCAAGTGAGGACTGAAGCTTTCTTT
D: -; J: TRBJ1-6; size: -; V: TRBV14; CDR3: CASSNGRYNSPLHF; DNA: TGTGCCAGCAGCAATGGACGGTATAATTCACCCCTCCACTTT
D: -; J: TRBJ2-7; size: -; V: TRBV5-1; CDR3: CASSEPGLPEQYF; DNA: TGCGCCAGCAGCGAACCGGGACTCCCAGAGCAGTACTTC
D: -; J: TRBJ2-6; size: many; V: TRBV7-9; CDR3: CASSQARPGANVLTF; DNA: TGTGCCAGCAGCCAAGCCCGGCCTGGGGCCAACGTCCTGACTTTC
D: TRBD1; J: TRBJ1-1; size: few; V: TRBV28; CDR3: CASKEVGTAGQSTEAFF; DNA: TGTGCCAGCAAAGAGGTGGGGACCGCGGGACAGTCGACTGAAGCTTTCTTT
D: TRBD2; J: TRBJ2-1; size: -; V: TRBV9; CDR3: CASSLGLAGRRYEQFF; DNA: TGTGCCAGCAGCTTAGGACTAGCGGGGAGGAGATACGAGCAGTTCTTC
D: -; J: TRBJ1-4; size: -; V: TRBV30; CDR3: CAWARDAGEKLFF; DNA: TGTGCCTGGGCTCGGGATGCCGGTGAAAAACTGTTTTTT
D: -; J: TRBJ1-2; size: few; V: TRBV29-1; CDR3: CSVNSGRAFGYGYTF; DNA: TGCAGCGTTAACAGTGGCAGGGCCTTTGGCTATGGCTACACCTTC
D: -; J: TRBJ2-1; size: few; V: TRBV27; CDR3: CASSRGYNEQFF; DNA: TGTGCCAGCAGCAGAGGCTACAATGAGCAGTTCTTC
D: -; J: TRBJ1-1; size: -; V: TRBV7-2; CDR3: CASSFHNGNTEAFF; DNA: TGTGCCAGCAGCTTCCACAATGGGAACACTGAAGCTTTCTTT
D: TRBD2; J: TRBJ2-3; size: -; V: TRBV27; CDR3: CASSWRGGRDTQYF; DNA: TGTGCCAGCAGTTGGCGGGGGGGCCGGGATACGCAGTATTTT
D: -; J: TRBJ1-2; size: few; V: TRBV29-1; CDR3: CSVVDGRKANYGYTF; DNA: TGCAGCGTTGTAGACGGACGGAAAGCTAACTATGGCTACACCTTC
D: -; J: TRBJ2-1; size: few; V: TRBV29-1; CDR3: CSVPPGHLSYNEQFF; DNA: TGCAGCGTTCCCCCGGGACACCTCTCCTACAATGAGCAGTTCTTC
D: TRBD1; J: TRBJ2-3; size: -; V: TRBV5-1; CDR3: CASSGQGFADTQYF; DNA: TGCGCCAGCAGCGGACAGGGATTCGCAGATACGCAGTATTTT
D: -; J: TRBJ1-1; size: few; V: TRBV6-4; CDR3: CASSDPRGTNTEAFF; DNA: TGTGCCAGCAGTGACCCCCGGGGGACGAACACTGAAGCTTTCTTT
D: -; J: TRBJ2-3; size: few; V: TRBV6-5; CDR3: CASSHRDPNTDTQYF; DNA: TGTGCCAGCAGTCACCGGGACCCCAACACAGATACGCAGTATTTT
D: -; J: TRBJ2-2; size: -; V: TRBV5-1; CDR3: CASSLDVDGELFF; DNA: TGCGCCAGCAGCTTAGACGTTGACGGGGAGCTGTTTTTT
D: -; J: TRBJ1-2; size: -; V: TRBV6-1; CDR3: CASSERGYTF; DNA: TGTGCCAGCAGTGAAAGGGGCTACACCTTC